These 2 T cell receptor beta chains came from one sample sequenced in a study of cytomegalovirus exposure and HLA in healthy donors. This table comes from immunoSEQ multiplex PCR, and its TCRdb copy is limited to in-frame clones, with some not included. The sample carries some 150,000 clones, roughly 90% recorded once. The sequenced sample was PBMCs. These receptors came from a man between 18 and 35 years old in good health and CMV-seropositive.

The chain carries TRBV18 and TRBJ2-5, with TRBD2 matching 7 bases. Germline V gene lookup returns CDR1 KGHSH and CDR2 LQKENI. V was clipped by 6 bases and J by 4 bases; unmatched bases: 14. This CDR3 comprises 16 residues. The CDR3 protein is CASSMLADFYSETQYF. In DNA, the CDR3 is TGTGCCAGCTCGATGCTAGCGGACTTTTACTCAGAGACCCAGTACTTC.

This clone was seen a single time. This chain uses TRBV5-1 with TRBJ1-1; 7 nucleotides align to TRBD1. The germline V gene encodes CDR1 SGHRS and CDR2 YFSETQ. The CDR3 is made up of 13 amino acids. V was pared by 0 bases and J by 6 bases, with 2 bases of the junction left unmatched. In DNA, the CDR3 is TGCGCCAGCAGCTTGGGAGGGGGCCCTGAAGCTTTCTTT. This translates into CASSLGGGPEAFF. Looking up the rest from reference TRBV5-1 and TRBJ1-1 gives the full variable domain: KAGVTQTPRYLIKTRGQQVTLSCSPISGHRSVSWYQQTPGQGLQFLFEYFSETQRNKGNFPGRFSGRQFSNSRSEMNVSTLELGDSALYLCASSLGGGPEAFFGQGTRLTVV.